This is a list of T cell receptor beta chains from one sample in a study of T cell clonotyping in hematopoietic cell transplantation. This table comes from immunoSEQ multiplex PCR, and its TCRdb copy is limited to in-frame clones, with some not included. The table has tens of thousands of clones, more than 75% seen once. This sample comprised peripheral blood mononuclear cells, obtained before stem cell transplant. The receptor set was obtained from a man between 60 and 75 years old with biphenotypic leukemia. Some clones in this sample may be carry-over from other donors' samples. Both conserved end residues are part of each CDR3. Each record gives: V gene, clone size, CDR3 length, J gene, D gene, CDR3 protein, CDR3 DNA. D genes are given only for firm matches. Clone sizes are given selectively: once, few, many, or a class where the clone is expanded.

TRBV28,.,15,TRBJ1-1,.,CASSLPLGGGTEAFF,TGTGCCAGCAGTTTGCCGTTAGGCGGGGGCACTGAAGCTTTCTTT
TRBV2,.,14,TRBJ2-2,.,CASTRTVGTGELFF,TGTGCCAGCACGAGGACAGTGGGAACCGGGGAGCTGTTTTTT
TRBV4-3,.,14,TRBJ2-2,.,CASSGIPRTGELFF,TGCGCCAGCAGCGGAATCCCACGCACCGGGGAGCTGTTTTTT
TRBV5-1,.,13,TRBJ2-7,TRBD2,CASSYGGAYEQYF,TGCGCCAGCAGTTATGGGGGGGCCTACGAGCAGTACTTC
TRBV2,few,11,TRBJ1-5,.,CASGGPQPQHF,TGTGCCAGCGGGGGGCCTCAGCCCCAGCATTTT
TRBV29-1,few,13,TRBJ1-1,.,CSEASRENTEAFF,TGCAGCGAGGCCTCGAGGGAGAACACTGAAGCTTTCTTT
TRBV19,.,14,TRBJ1-5,TRBD1,CASSIGQGVPPQHF,TGTGCCAGTAGTATAGGACAGGGGGTTCCGCCCCAGCATTTT
TRBV30,.,13,TRBJ1-1,.,CAWRAGVNTEAFF,TGTGCCTGGAGAGCAGGGGTGAACACTGAAGCTTTCTTT
TRBV5-1,.,13,TRBJ1-2,.,CASSLEPRDGYTF,TGCGCCAGCAGCTTGGAACCTAGGGATGGCTACACCTTC
TRBV11-2,.,14,TRBJ2-7,TRBD2,CASSSDSGSYEQYF,TGTGCCAGCAGCTCCGATAGCGGGAGCTACGAGCAGTACTTC
TRBV4-1,once,13,TRBJ1-2,TRBD1,CASSDGQGFGYTF,TGCGCCAGCAGCGATGGACAGGGTTTTGGCTACACCTTC
TRBV11-2,.,13,TRBJ2-1,.,CASSLGRVDEQFF,TGTGCCAGCAGCTTAGGTAGGGTTGATGAGCAGTTCTTC
TRBV11-1,.,15,TRBJ2-1,.,CASTQGASPYNEQFF,TGTGCCAGCACCCAAGGGGCTAGCCCTTACAATGAGCAGTTCTTC
TRBV7-9,.,19,TRBJ2-7,.,CASSRYTGTGTSDTYEQYF,TGTGCCAGCAGCCGTTACACCGGGACAGGGACTAGCGACACCTACGAGCAGTACTTC
TRBV19,.,13,TRBJ1-5,.,CASSTGGNQPQHF,TGTGCCAGTAGTACTGGGGGTAATCAGCCCCAGCATTTT
TRBV15,.,13,TRBJ1-1,.,CATRLGPLTEAFF,TGTGCCACCAGATTAGGCCCGTTAACTGAAGCTTTCTTT
TRBV19,.,16,TRBJ1-5,TRBD1,CASSILPGQGPGTQHF,TGTGCCAGTAGTATCCTCCCGGGACAGGGTCCTGGGACCCAGCATTTT
TRBV5-4,.,14,TRBJ2-7,TRBD1,CASSLVGTAYEQYF,TGTGCCAGCAGCTTGGTTGGGACAGCCTACGAGCAGTACTTC
TRBV5-1,.,17,TRBJ2-3,TRBD2,CASSFGASGRIGDTQYF,TGCGCCAGCAGCTTCGGGGCTAGCGGGAGAATCGGTGATACGCAGTATTTT
TRBV13,.,15,TRBJ2-7,.,CASSFMTLSSYEQYF,TGTGCCAGCAGCTTCATGACACTCAGCTCCTACGAGCAGTACTTC
TRBV20-1,.,11,TRBJ2-5,.,CSVGRQETQYF,TGCAGTGTAGGACGGCAAGAGACCCAGTACTTC
TRBV4-1,.,22,TRBJ2-2,.,CASSHGYRVPAGTMTNTGELFF,TGCGCCAGCAGCCACGGATACCGGGTCCCCGCGGGAACTATGACGAACACCGGGGAGCTGTTTTTT
TRBV7-2,.,14,TRBJ2-5,TRBD2,CASSFSGSGETQYF,TGTGCCAGCAGCTTTAGCGGGAGTGGGGAGACCCAGTACTTC
TRBV27,.,15,TRBJ2-2,TRBD2,CASSLAGLAPGELFF,TGTGCCAGCAGTTTAGCCGGACTAGCTCCCGGGGAGCTGTTTTTT
TRBV9,.,13,TRBJ2-2,.,CASSLTNTGELFF,TGTGCCAGCAGCCTGACCAACACCGGGGAGCTGTTTTTT
TRBV28,.,16,TRBJ2-1,.,CASSYPSVSSYNEQFF,TGTGCCAGCAGTTATCCTTCGGTCAGCTCCTACAATGAGCAGTTCTTC
TRBV30,.,17,TRBJ2-3,TRBD2,CAWSMQTSGISTDTQYF,TGTGCCTGGAGTATGCAGACTAGCGGGATCAGCACAGATACGCAGTATTTT
TRBV7-3,.,17,TRBJ2-3,TRBD2,CASSPKGTSGSPDTQYF,TGTGCCAGCAGCCCTAAGGGGACTAGCGGGAGCCCAGATACGCAGTATTTT
TRBV2,.,15,TRBJ2-7,.,CASSERGLPSYEQYF,TGTGCCAGCAGTGAGAGGGGACTCCCCTCCTACGAGCAGTACTTC
TRBV19,.,13,TRBJ2-7,TRBD1,CASAPGQGFEQYF,TGTGCCAGTGCTCCGGGACAGGGTTTCGAGCAGTACTTC
TRBV6-1,.,14,TRBJ1-4,TRBD1,CASSVWTGGAKLFF,TGTGCCAGCAGTGTTTGGACAGGGGGGGCAAAACTGTTTTTT
TRBV7-8,.,13,TRBJ1-2,.,CASSLASIYGYTF,TGTGCCAGCAGCTTAGCGTCGATTTATGGCTACACCTTC
TRBV25-1,.,13,TRBJ2-5,.,CASRRQYQETQYF,TGTGCCAGCAGGAGACAGTATCAAGAGACCCAGTACTTC
TRBV5-1,.,15,TRBJ2-7,TRBD2,CASSSRFAGEDEQYF,TGCGCCAGCAGCTCGAGGTTTGCGGGGGAGGACGAGCAGTACTTC
TRBV6-1,once,13,TRBJ2-5,.,CASRSSRGETQYF,TGTGCCAGCAGATCGTCCCGGGGAGAGACCCAGTACTTC
TRBV6-1,once,13,TRBJ1-2,.,CASSNNSPMDYTF,TGTGCCAGCAGTAACAACAGTCCAATGGACTACACCTTC
TRBV18,.,16,TRBJ1-1,.,CASSDTGYGINTEAFF,TGTGCCAGCTCAGATACAGGATACGGGATAAACACTGAAGCTTTCTTT
TRBV6-1,.,15,TRBJ2-7,.,CASLQTSGPTLEQYF,TGTGCCAGCTTGCAGACTTCGGGACCGACGCTCGAGCAGTACTTC
TRBV7-9,.,12,TRBJ2-5,.,CASSLARETQYF,TGTGCCAGCAGCTTAGCCCGAGAGACCCAGTACTTC